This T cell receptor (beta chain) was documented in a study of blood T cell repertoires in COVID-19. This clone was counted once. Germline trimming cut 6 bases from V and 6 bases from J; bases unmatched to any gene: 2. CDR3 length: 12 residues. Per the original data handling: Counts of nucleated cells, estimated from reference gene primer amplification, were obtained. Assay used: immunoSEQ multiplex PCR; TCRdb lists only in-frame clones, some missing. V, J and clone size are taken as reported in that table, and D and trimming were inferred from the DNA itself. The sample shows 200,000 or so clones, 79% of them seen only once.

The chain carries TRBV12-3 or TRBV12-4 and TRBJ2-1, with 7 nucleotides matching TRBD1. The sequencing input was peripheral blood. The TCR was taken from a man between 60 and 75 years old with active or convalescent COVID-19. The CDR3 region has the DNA TGTGCCAGCAGAGACAGGGCCAATGAGCAGTTCTTC. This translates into CASRDRANEQFF.